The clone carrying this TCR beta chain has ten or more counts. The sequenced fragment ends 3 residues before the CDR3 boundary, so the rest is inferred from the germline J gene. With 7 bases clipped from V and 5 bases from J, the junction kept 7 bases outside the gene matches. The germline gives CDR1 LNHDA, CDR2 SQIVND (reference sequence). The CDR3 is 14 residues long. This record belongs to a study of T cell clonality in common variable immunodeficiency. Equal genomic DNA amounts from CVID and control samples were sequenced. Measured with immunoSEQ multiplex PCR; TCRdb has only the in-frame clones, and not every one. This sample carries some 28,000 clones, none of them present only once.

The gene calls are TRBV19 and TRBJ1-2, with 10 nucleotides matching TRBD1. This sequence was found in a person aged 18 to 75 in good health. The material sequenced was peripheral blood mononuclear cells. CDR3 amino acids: CASTDPGQGYGYTF. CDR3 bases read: TGTGCCAGTACTGATCCGGGACAGGGGTATGGC.